The rows below give T cell receptor beta chains drawn from one sample of a study of T-cell reconstitution after alpha-beta-depleted transplantation in children. Each CDR3 protein gets one entry after TCRdb re-called the PCR reads with MiXCR. This repertoire shows about 200,000 distinct CDR3 sequences, more than 14% found once; its top ten account for over 10%. The sequencing used PBMCs from the stem cell graft donor, collected from the stem cell graft. The receptor set was obtained from a human donor who donated a stem cell graft to a child with acute lymphoblastic leukemia. Both conserved end residues are part of each CDR3. Each record gives: D gene, V gene, clone size, J gene, CDR3 protein, CDR3 DNA. D genes are given only for firm matches. Not every row has a clone size; where given, it reads once, few, many or a size class.

D: TRBD2
V: TRBV6-1
size: few
J: TRBJ2-2
CDR3: CAGREANTGELFF
DNA: TGTGCCGGGAGGGAAGCGAACACCGGGGAGCTGTTTTTT

D: .
V: TRBV5-1
size: many
J: TRBJ2-7
CDR3: CASSLRDNDEQYF
DNA: TGCGCCAGCAGCTTGCGGGACAACGACGAGCAGTACTTC

D: TRBD2
V: TRBV5-1
size: .
J: TRBJ2-7
CDR3: CASSFLAGGPYEQYF
DNA: TGCGCCAGCAGCTTCCTAGCGGGAGGCCCCTACGAGCAGTACTTC

D: TRBD2
V: TRBV20-1
size: few
J: TRBJ2-1
CDR3: CSARVPAGVYNEQFF
DNA: TGCAGTGCTAGAGTCCCAGCGGGAGTTTACAATGAGCAGTTCTTC

D: TRBD2
V: TRBV12-3/TRBV12-4
size: many
J: TRBJ2-3
CDR3: CASSSRSGRADTQYF
DNA: TGTGCCAGCAGTTCTCGAAGCGGGAGGGCCGATACGCAGTATTTT

D: .
V: TRBV12-3/TRBV12-4
size: .
J: TRBJ2-2
CDR3: CAISLVALGELFF
DNA: TGTGCCATCAGTTTAGTGGCGCTTGGGGAGCTGTTTTTT

D: TRBD1
V: TRBV20-1
size: many
J: TRBJ1-2
CDR3: CSARGRQGYYGYTF
DNA: TGCAGTGCTAGAGGTCGACAGGGTTACTATGGCTACACCTTC

D: TRBD2
V: TRBV7-9
size: many
J: TRBJ2-7
CDR3: CASSGTSGEYEQYF
DNA: TGTGCCAGCAGCGGGACTAGCGGGGAATACGAGCAGTACTTC

D: .
V: TRBV25-1
size: many
J: TRBJ1-5
CDR3: CASSDSWTEVGNQPQHF
DNA: TGTGCCAGCAGTGATTCGTGGACGGAGGTTGGCAATCAGCCCCAGCATTTT

D: .
V: TRBV12-3/TRBV12-4
size: many
J: TRBJ2-5
CDR3: CASSGDQKGEGYEETQYF
DNA: TGTGCCAGCTCCGGGGATCAGAAGGGGGAGGGTTACGAAGAGACCCAGTACTTC

D: .
V: TRBV20-1
size: many
J: TRBJ1-1
CDR3: CSASGEPNTEAFF
DNA: TGCAGTGCTAGCGGGGAACCGAACACTGAAGCTTTCTTT